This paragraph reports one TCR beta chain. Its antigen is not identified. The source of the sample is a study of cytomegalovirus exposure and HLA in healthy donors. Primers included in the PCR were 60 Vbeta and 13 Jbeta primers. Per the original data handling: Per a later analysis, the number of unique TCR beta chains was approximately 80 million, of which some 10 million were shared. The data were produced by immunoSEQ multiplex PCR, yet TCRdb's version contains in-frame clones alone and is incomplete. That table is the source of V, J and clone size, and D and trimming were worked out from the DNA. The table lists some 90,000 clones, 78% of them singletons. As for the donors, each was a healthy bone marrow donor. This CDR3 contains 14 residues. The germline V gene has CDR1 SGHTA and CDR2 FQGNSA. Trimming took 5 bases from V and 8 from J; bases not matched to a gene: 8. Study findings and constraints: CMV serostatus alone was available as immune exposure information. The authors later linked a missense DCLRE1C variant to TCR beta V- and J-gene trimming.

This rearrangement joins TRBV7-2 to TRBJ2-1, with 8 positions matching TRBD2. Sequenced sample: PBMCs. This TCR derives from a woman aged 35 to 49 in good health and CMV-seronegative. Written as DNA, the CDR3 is TGTGCCAGCAGCCGTAGGACTAGCTTCCATGAGCAGTTCTTC. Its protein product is CASSRRTSFHEQFF.